The 8 T cell receptor beta chains below were found in one sample sequenced in a study of cytomegalovirus exposure and HLA in healthy donors. This PCR relied on a set of 60 Vbeta primers and 13 Jbeta primers. Method: immunoSEQ multiplex PCR; TCRdb's copy keeps in-frame clones and lacks some. This table has approximately 130,000 clones, 75% to 90% appearing once. The sequencing input was PBMCs. These receptors were collected from a woman in her 30s in good health and CMV-seropositive.

The chain joins TRBV28 to TRBJ1-4; 8 bases match TRBD1. The CDR3 extends over 15 amino acids. Per germline, CDR1 MDHEN and CDR2 SYDVKM. V lost 5 bases, J lost 8 bases, and 10 bases stayed unmatched. CDR3 DNA sequence: TGTGCCAGCAGTCCCGCCGGGACAGGTGGGGAAAAACTGTTTTTT. Its protein is CASSPAGTGGEKLFF.

The CDR3 nucleotides read TGTGCCAGCAGCTTGGGTGTGGCGGGGGGACTCTACAATGAGCAGTTCTTC. Protein product: CASSLGVAGGLYNEQFF. The rearrangement links TRBV5-6 to TRBJ2-1; 8 bases agree with TRBD2. Germline V gene data show CDR1 as SGHDT and CDR2 as YYEEEE. With V trimmed by 0 bases and J by 3 bases, 8 bases remained unmatched. This CDR3 region has 17 residues.

This clone was found a few times. V usage is TRBV11-3 and J usage is TRBJ2-1; 11 bases map to TRBD2. V shed 5 bases and J 5 bases; nucleotides not matched to a gene: 8. This CDR3 region has 16 residues. In germline, CDR1 is SGHNT, CDR2 YENEEA. Here the CDR3 reads CASSATGTSGNNEQFF. CDR3 sequence (DNA): TGTGCCAGCAGCGCGACCGGGACTAGCGGTAACAATGAGCAGTTCTTC.

This rearrangement joins TRBV7-9 to TRBJ1-5, with TRBD1 matching 9 bases. The CDR3 has 14 residues. Germline V gene data show CDR1 as SEHNR and CDR2 as FQNEAQ (reference sequence). V was pared by 5 bases and J by 5 bases, with 4 bases of the junction left unmatched. The CDR3 loop reads CASSPTGGDQPQHF. CDR3 DNA: TGTGCCAGCAGCCCGACAGGGGGGGATCAGCCCCAGCATTTT. The full variable domain, rest sourced from reference TRBV7-9 and TRBJ1-5, is DTGVSQNPRHKITKRGQNVTFRCDPISEHNRLYWYRQTLGQGPEFLTYFQNEAQLEKSRLLSDRFSAERPKGSFSTLEIQRTEQGDSAMYLCASSPTGGDQPQHFGDGTRLSIL.

The chain is built from TRBV4-1 and TRBJ2-3, with D unclear. Germline loops: CDR1 MGHRA, CDR2 YSYEKL. The CDR3 sequence is 12 residues long. V lost 3 bases to trimming and J lost 4 bases, with 5 bases between them. CDR3 bases: TGCGCCAGCAGCCAGCCAGCAGATACGCAGTATTTT. It codes for CASSQPADTQYF.

The rearrangement links TRBV30 to TRBJ2-7; 9 bases line up with TRBD2. Germline assignment: CDR1 GTSNPN and CDR2 SVGIG (reference sequence). The CDR3 runs to 14 residues. The trim removed 4 bases at V and 2 bases at J, leaving 6 bases unmatched. This chain's CDR3 is CAWTSSGATYEQYF. Written as DNA, the CDR3 is TGTGCCTGGACCTCTAGCGGGGCCACCTACGAGCAGTACTTC.

This clone was picked up one time. This chain joins TRBV5-1 and TRBJ2-3; TRBD2 matches 8 bases. The length of the CDR3 is 16 residues. Germline-derived CDR1 and CDR2 are SGHRS and YFSETQ. V was clipped by 5 bases and J by 2 bases; unmatched bases: 10. This CDR3 is CASRRGAGGPTDTQYF. As DNA, the CDR3 is TGCGCCAGCAGGCGCGGTGCGGGAGGACCCACAGATACGCAGTATTTT.

This chain connects TRBV5-3 to TRBJ1-2; tentative D call: TRBD1 (5 bases). TRBV5-3 is an ORF, and what it does is uncertain. V lost 1 base and J lost 0, with 13 bases in between. The CDR3 runs 16 residues. The CDR3, as DNA: TGTGCCAGAAGCTTGAAAAGGGGCCCGGCTAACTATGGCTACACCTTC. It translates to CARSLKRGPANYGYTF.